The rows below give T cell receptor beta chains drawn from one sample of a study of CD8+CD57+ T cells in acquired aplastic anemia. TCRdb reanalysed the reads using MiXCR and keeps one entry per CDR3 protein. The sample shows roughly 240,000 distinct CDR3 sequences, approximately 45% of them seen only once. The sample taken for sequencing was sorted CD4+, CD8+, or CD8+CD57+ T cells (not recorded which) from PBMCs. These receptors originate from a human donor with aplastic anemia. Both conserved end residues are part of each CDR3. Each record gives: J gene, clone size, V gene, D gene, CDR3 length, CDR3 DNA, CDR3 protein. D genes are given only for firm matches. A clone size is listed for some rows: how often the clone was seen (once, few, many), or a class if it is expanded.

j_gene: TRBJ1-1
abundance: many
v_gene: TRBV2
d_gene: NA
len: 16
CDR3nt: TGTGCCAGCAGTGGACCCGGGGACCACATGAACACTGAAGCTTTCTTT
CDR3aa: CASSGPGDHMNTEAFF

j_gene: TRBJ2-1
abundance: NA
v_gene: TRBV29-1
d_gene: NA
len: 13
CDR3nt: TGCAGCGTTGGCCGGGACGTCTACAATGAGCAGTTCTTC
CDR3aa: CSVGRDVYNEQFF

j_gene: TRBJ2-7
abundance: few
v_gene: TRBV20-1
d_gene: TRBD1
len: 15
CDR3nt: TGCAGTGCTAGGAGCCCGGGACAGGGGGCCTACGAGCAGTACTTC
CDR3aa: CSARSPGQGAYEQYF

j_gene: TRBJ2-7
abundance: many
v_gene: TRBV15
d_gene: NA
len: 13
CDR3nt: TGTGCCACCAGCCCGGGGGACGACTACGAGCAGTACTTC
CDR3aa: CATSPGDDYEQYF

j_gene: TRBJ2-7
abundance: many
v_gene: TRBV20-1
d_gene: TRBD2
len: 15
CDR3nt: TGCAGTGCTAGAGATCTGGTAGCGGGACTTAGTGAGCAGTACTTC
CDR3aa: CSARDLVAGLSEQYF

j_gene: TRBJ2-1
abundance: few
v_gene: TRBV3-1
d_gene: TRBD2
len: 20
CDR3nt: TGTGCCAGCAGCACCTCCTCCGGGACTAGCGGGATGAGCTCCTACAATGAGCAGTTCTTC
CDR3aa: CASSTSSGTSGMSSYNEQFF

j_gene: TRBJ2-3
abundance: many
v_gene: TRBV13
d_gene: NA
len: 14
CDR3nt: TGTGCCAGCAGCAGAGGTGTTGGCACAGATACGCAGTATTTT
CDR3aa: CASSRGVGTDTQYF

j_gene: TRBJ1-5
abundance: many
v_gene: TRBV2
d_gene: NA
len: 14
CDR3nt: TGTGCCAGCAGTGATTATACAGCAAATCAGCCCCAGCATTTT
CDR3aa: CASSDYTANQPQHF

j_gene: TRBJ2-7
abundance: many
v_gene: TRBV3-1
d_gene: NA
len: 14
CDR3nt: TGTGCCAGCAGCCAAGGGCACAGGATTTACGAGCAGTACTTC
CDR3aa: CASSQGHRIYEQYF

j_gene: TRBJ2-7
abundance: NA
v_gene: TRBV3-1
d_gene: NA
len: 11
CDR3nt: TGTGCCAGCAGCCAAGTTAACGAGCAGTACTTC
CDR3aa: CASSQVNEQYF

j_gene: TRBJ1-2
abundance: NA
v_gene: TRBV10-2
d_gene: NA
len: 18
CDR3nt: TGCGCCAGCAGTGATGGCGGGCCGAGCTACGAGCAGAACTATGGCTACACCTTC
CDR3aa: CASSDGGPSYEQNYGYTF

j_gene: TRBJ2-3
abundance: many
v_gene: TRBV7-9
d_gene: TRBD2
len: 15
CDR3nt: TGTGCCAGCAGCCCGACTAGCGGGGGGGCTGATACGCAGTATTTT
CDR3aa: CASSPTSGGADTQYF

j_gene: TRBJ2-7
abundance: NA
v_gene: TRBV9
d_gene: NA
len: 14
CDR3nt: TGTGCCAGCTATGGGGGGCATCGGGAGCGCGAGCAGTACTTC
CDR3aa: CASYGGHREREQYF

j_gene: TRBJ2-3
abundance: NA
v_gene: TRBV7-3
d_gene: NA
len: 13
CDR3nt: TGTGCCAGCAGCGTTCGTGGCTCGGATACGCAGTATTTT
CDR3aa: CASSVRGSDTQYF

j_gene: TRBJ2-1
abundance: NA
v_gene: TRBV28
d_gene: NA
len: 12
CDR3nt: TGTGCCAGCATGGGTAGGAGCGGCGAGCAGCTCTTC
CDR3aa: CASMGRSGEQLF

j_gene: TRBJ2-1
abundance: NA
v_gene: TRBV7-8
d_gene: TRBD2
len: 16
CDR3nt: TGTGCCAGCAGCGACGGACTAGCGGAATCCTACAATGAGCAGTTCTTC
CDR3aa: CASSDGLAESYNEQFF

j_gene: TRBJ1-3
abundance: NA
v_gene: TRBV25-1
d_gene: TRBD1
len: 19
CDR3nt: TGTGCCAGCAGTGCCCCCCCCGGGACAGGGATGGCCTCTGGAAACACCATATATTTT
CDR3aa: CASSAPPGTGMASGNTIYF

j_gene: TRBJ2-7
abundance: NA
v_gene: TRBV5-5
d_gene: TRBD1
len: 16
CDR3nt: TGTGCCAGCAGCCGAGACCGTACAGGGGTGGTCTACGAGCAGTACTTC
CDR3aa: CASSRDRTGVVYEQYF

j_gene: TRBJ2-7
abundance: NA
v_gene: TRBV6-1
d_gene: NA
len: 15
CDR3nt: TGTGCCAGCAGTAAAACTCAGGGGAGCTCCTACGAGCAGTACTTC
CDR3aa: CASSKTQGSSYEQYF

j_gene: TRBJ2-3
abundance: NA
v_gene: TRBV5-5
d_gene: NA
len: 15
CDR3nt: TGTGCCAGCAGCGAACCGGGCCTTGGGACAGATACGCAGTATTTT
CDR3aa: CASSEPGLGTDTQYF

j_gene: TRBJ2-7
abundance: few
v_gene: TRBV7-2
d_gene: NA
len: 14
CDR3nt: TGTGCCAGCAGTTGGGGGGCGCGGGTTACCGAGCAGTACTTC
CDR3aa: CASSWGARVTEQYF

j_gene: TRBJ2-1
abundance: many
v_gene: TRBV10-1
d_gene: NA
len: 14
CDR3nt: TGCGCCAGCAGTGAAGGAGGGCCCGAAAATGAGCAGTTCTTC
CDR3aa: CASSEGGPENEQFF

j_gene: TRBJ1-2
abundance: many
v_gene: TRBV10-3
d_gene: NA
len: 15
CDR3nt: TGTGCCATCAGCGGCGAGTTGACAAGCGGCTATGGCTACACCTTC
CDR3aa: CAISGELTSGYGYTF

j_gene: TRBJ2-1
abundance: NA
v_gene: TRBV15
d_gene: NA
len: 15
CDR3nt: TGTGCCACCAGCATGGTCGGACGCATTTACAATGAGCAGTTCTTC
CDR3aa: CATSMVGRIYNEQFF

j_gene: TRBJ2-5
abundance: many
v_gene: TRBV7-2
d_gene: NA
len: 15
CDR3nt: TGTGCCAGCAGCGCCGACGGGGGGCCCCAAGAGACCCAGTACTTC
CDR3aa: CASSADGGPQETQYF

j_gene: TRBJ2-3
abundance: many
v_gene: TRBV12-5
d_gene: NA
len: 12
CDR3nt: TGTGCTAGTGGCAAAACAGGGGATACGCAGTATTTT
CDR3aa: CASGKTGDTQYF

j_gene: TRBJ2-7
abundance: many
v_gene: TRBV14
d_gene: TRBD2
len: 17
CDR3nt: TGTGCCAGCAGCCAAAGGGGGAGCGGGGGGCCGACCTACGAGCAGTACTTC
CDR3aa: CASSQRGSGGPTYEQYF

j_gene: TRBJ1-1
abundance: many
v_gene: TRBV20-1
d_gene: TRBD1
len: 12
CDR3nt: TGCAGTGCTGGGAGGGCGACAGGGGAAGCTTTCTTT
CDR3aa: CSAGRATGEAFF

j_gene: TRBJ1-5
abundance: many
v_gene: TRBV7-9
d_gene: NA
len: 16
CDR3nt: TGTGCCAGCAGCTTAGGGGGGGTAACACGGAATCAGCCCCAGCATTTT
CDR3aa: CASSLGGVTRNQPQHF

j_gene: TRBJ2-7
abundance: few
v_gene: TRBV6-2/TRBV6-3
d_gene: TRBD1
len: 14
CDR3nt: TGTGCCAGCAGTTACGTGGTCAGGGGGAACGAGCAGTACTTC
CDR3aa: CASSYVVRGNEQYF

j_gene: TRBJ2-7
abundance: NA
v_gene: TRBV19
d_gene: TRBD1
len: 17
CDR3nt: TGTGCCAGTAGTATCGGTACTTTCGGGACAGCTAACTACGAGCAGTACTTC
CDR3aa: CASSIGTFGTANYEQYF

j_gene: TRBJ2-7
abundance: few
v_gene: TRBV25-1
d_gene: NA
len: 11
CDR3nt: TGTGCCAGCAGTGAATTGATCGAGCAGTACTTC
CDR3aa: CASSELIEQYF

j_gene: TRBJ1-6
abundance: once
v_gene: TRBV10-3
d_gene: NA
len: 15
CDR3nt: TGTGCCACAAACCCCCGGGGGGGGGCCGCTTCACCCCTCCACTTT
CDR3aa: CATNPRGGAASPLHF

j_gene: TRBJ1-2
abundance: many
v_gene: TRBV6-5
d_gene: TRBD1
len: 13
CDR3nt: TGTGCCAGCAGTTACGAACAGGGGGATGGCTACACCTTC
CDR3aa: CASSYEQGDGYTF

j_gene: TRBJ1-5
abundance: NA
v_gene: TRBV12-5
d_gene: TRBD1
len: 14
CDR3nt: TGTGCTAGTGGAGGGGGACAGGGCAATCAGCCCCAGCATTTT
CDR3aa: CASGGGQGNQPQHF

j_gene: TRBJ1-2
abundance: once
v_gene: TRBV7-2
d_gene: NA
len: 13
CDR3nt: TGTGCCAGCAGCTTAGCAACAGGGAGTGGCTACACCTTC
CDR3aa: CASSLATGSGYTF

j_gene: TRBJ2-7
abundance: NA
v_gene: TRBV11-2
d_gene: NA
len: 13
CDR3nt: TGTGCCAGCAGCTCTACAGGTTGGTTCGAGCAGTACTTC
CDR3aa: CASSSTGWFEQYF

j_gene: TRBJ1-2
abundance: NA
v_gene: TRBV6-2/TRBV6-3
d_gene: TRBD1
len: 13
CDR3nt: TGTGCCAGCAGAACCGGGACAGGCTCCTGGTACACCTTC
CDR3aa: CASRTGTGSWYTF

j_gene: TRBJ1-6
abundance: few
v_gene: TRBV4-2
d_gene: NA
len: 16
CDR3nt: TGTGCCAGCAGCCAAGAACGGGCCCTTTATAATTCACCCCTCCACTTT
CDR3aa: CASSQERALYNSPLHF

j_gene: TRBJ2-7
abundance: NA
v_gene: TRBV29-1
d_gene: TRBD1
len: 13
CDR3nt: TGCAGCGTTGTGGGACAGGGGGTCGACGAGCAGTACTTC
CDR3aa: CSVVGQGVDEQYF

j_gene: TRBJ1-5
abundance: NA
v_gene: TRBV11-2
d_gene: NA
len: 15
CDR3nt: TGTGCCAGCAGCTTCCCGGGAGCGGGCAATCAGCCCCAGCATTTT
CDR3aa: CASSFPGAGNQPQHF

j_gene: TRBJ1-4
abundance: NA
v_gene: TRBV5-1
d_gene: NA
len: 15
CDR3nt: TGCGCCAGCAGCCTCACAGCGACAACTAATGAAAAACTGTTTTTT
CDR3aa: CASSLTATTNEKLFF

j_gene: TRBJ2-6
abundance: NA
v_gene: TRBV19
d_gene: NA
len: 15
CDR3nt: TGTGCCAGTAGTAGAGACAGCGTTGGGGCCAACGTCCTGACTTTC
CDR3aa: CASSRDSVGANVLTF

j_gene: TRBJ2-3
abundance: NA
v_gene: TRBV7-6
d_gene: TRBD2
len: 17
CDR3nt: TGTGCCAGCAGCTTAAGAGGACTAGCGCCCACAGGGGATACGCAGTATTTT
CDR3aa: CASSLRGLAPTGDTQYF

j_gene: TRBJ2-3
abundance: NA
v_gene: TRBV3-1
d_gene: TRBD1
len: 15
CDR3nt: TGTGCCAGCAGCCAAGGGGGGACAGGCACAGATACGCAGTATTTT
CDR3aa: CASSQGGTGTDTQYF

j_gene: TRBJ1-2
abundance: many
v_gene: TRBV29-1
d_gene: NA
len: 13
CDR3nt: TGCAGCGTTGGGGACCAGCTTAACTATGGCTACACCTTC
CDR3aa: CSVGDQLNYGYTF

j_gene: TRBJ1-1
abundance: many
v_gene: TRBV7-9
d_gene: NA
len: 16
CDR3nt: TGTGCCAGCAGTCATACAGGGAAAGAGGTGAACACTGAAGCTTTCTTT
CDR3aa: CASSHTGKEVNTEAFF

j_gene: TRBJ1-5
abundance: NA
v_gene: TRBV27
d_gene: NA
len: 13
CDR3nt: TGTGCCAGCAGTTTAGTACGGGGTCAGCCCCAGCATTTT
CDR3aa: CASSLVRGQPQHF

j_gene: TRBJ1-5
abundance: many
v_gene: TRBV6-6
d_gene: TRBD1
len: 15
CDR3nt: TGTGCCAGCACTATAAACAGGGGAAACGGTCAGCCCCAGCATTTT
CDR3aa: CASTINRGNGQPQHF

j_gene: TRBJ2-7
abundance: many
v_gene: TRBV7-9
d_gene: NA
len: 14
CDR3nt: TGTGCCAGCAGCTTAGGGCTAGGGGCCTACGAGCAGTACTTC
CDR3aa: CASSLGLGAYEQYF

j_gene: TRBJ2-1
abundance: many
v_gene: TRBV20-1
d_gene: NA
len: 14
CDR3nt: TGCAGTGCTAGCAGCGCGGTGGAGGTTAATGAGCAGTTCTTC
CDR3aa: CSASSAVEVNEQFF

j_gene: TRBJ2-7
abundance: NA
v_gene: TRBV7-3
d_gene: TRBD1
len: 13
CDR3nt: TGTGCCAGCAGCCCGGGACAGGGAGGCGAGCAGTACTTC
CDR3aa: CASSPGQGGEQYF

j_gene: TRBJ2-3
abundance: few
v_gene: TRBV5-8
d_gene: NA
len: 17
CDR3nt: TGTGCCAGCAGCTTTGGACTACCCCCTTTTCGCACAGATACGCAGTATTTT
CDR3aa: CASSFGLPPFRTDTQYF

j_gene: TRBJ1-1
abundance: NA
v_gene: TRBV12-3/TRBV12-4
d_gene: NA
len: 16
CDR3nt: TGTGCCAGCAGACGCCAGGCGGCAGGGCGGAACACTGAAGCTTTCTTT
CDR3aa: CASRRQAAGRNTEAFF

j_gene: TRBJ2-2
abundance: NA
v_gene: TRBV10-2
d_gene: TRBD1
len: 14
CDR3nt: TGCGCCAGCGATGGACAGGGCAGCACCGGGGAGCTGTTTTTT
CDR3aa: CASDGQGSTGELFF

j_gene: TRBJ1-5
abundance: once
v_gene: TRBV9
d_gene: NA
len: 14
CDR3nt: TGTGCCAGCAGCCCGGGGGGGCCTAATCAGCCCCAGCATTTT
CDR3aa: CASSPGGPNQPQHF

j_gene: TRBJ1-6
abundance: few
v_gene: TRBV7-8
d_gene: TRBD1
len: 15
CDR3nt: TGTGCCAGCAGCTCCGAGACAGGGGGAGGTTCACCCCTCCACTTT
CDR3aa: CASSSETGGGSPLHF

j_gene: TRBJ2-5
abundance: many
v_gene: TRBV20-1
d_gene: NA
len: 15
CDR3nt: TGCAGTGCTAGAGATCTTAGTAGCGGCCCAGAGACCCAGTACTTC
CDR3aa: CSARDLSSGPETQYF

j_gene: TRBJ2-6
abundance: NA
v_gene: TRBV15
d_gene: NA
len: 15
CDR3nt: TGTGCCACCAGCAGAGATCGCAGCAGGGCCAACGTCCTGACTTTC
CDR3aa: CATSRDRSRANVLTF